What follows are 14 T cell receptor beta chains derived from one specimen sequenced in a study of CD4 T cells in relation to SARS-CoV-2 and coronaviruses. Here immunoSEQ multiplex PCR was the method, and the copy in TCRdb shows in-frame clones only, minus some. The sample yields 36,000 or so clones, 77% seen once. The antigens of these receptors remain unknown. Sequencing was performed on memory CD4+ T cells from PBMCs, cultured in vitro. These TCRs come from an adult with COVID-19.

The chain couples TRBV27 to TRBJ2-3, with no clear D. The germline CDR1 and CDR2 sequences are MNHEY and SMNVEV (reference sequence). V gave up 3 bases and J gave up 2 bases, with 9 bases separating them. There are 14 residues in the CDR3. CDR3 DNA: TGTGCCAGCAGTTTCCGATCATTCACAGATACGCAGTATTTT. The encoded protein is CASSFRSFTDTQYF.

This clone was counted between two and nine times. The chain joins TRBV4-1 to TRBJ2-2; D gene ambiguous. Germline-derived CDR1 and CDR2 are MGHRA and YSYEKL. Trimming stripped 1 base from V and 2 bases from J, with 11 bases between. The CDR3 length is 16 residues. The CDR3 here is CASSQGIRQNTGELFF. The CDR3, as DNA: TGCGCCAGCAGCCAAGGTATACGTCAAAACACCGGGGAGCTGTTTTTT.

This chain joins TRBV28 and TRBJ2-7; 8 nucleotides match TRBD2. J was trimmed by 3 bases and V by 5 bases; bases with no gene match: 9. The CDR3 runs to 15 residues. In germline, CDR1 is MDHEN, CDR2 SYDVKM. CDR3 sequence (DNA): TGTGCCAGCAGTCCATTTGGGACTAGAGGCTACGAGCAGTACTTC. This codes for CASSPFGTRGYEQYF.

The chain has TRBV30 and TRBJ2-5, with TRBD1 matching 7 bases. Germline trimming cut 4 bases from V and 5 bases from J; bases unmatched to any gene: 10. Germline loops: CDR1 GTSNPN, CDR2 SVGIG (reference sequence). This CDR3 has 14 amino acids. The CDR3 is CAWNPGQALETQYF. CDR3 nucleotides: TGTGCCTGGAACCCCGGACAGGCATTGGAGACCCAGTACTTC.

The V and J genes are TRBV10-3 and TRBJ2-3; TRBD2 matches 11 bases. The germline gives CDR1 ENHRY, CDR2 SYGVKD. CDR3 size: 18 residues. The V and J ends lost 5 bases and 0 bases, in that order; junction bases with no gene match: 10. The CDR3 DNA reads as TGTGCCATCAGTCTACCGTTGACTAGCGGGATGAGCACAGATACGCAGTATTTT. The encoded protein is CAISLPLTSGMSTDTQYF.

Here the CDR3 reads CAVKGSSYEQYF. The CDR3 DNA follows: TGTGCCGTCAAAGGGTCTTCCTACGAGCAGTACTTC. The chain links TRBV10-3 to TRBJ2-7; no definite D call. Germline V gene sequence: CDR1 ENHRY, CDR2 SYGVKD. CDR3 length equals 12 residues. V lost 11 bases and J lost 1, with 12 bases in between.

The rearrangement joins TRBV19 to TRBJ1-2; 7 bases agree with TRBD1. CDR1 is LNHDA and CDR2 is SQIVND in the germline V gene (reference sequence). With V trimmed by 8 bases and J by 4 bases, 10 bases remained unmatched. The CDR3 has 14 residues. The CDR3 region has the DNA TGTGCCAGTTCGACAGGGAGAGGGCTCTATGGCTACACCTTC. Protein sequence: CASSTGRGLYGYTF.

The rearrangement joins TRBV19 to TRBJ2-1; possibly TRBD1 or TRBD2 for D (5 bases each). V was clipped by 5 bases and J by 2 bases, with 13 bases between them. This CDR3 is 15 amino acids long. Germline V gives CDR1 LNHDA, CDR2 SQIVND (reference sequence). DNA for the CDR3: TGTGCCAGTAGTGAGGGGACGTTCGCCTACAATGAGCAGTTCTTC. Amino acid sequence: CASSEGTFAYNEQFF.

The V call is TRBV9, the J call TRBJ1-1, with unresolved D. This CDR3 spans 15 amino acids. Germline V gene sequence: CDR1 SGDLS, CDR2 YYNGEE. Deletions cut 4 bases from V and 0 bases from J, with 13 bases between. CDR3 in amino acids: CASSPTGNLNTEAFF. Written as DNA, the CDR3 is TGTGCCAGCAGCCCGACCGGTAACCTGAACACTGAAGCTTTCTTT.

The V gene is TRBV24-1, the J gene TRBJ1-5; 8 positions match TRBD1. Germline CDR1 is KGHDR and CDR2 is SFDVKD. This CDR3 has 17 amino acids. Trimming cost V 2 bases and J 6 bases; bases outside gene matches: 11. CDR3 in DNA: TGTGCCACCAGTGATTCCTCTTGGACAGGGACGGGTCAGCCCCAGCATTTT. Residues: CATSDSSWTGTGQPQHF.

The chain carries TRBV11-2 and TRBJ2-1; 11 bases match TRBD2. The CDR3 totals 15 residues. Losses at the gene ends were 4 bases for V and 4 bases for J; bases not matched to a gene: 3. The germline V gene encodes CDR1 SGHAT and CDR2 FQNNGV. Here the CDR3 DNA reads TGTGCCAGCAGCTCACTAGCGGGAGAATACAATGAGCAGTTCTTC. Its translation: CASSSLAGEYNEQFF.

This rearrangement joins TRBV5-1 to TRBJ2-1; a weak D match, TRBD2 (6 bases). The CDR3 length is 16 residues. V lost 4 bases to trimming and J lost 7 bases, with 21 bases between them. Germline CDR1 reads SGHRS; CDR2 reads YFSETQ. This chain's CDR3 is CASSPIIAVQGNEQFF. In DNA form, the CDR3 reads TGCGCCAGCAGCCCGATAATAGCGGTCCAAGGGAATGAGCAGTTCTTC.

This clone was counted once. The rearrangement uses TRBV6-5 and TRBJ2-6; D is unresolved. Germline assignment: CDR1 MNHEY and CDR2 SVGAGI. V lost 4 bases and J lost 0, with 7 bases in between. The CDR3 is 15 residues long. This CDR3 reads CASSSGVSGANVLTF. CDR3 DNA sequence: TGTGCCAGCAGTTCAGGCGTCTCTGGGGCCAACGTCCTGACTTTC.

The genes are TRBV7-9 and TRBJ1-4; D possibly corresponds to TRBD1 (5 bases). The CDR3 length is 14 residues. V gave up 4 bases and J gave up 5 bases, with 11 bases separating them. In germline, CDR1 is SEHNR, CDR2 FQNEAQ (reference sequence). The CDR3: CASSWGQMNEKLFF. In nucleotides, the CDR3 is TGTGCCAGCAGCTGGGGCCAGATGAATGAAAAACTGTTTTTT.